This passage covers 26 T cell receptor beta chains from one sample sequenced in a study of T cell repertoires in breast cancer. Unpaired genes were suppressed by blocking oligonucleotides during a second nested PCR. TCRdb reprocessed the emulsion pairing reads with MiXCR, giving one entry per CDR3 protein. Of roughly 40,000 distinct CDR3 sequences listed, 45% are singletons. The expanded emulsion RT-PCR method captured paired alpha and beta chains from CD8+ T cells. The source material was CD8+ T cells. These receptors all stem from a pool of human donors with breast cancer or a healthy control (not recorded which).

The chain recombines TRBV20-1 with TRBJ2-3; TRBD1 matches at 12 bases. The CDR3 length is 19 residues. Germline V CDR1 and CDR2: DFQATT, SNEGSKA (reference sequence). The J segment lost 2 bases and the V segment lost 8 bases, leaving 20 bases of the junction unmatched. The CDR3 reads CSSLSWDRGPLGPTDTQYF. The CDR3 bases are TGCAGTAGCCTATCCTGGGACAGGGGGCCCCTGGGACCCACAGATACGCAGTATTTT.

This chain joins TRBV12-3 or TRBV12-4 and TRBJ2-7; TRBD1 matches 8 bases. With V trimmed by 6 bases and J by 2 bases, 6 bases remained unmatched. The CDR3 totals 14 residues. Here the CDR3 reads CASSLQGVPYEQYF. CDR3 sequence (DNA): TGTGCCAGCAGCCTACAGGGGGTACCCTACGAGCAGTACTTC.

The rearrangement links TRBV2 to TRBJ1-2; 9 bases align to TRBD1. CDR1 is SNHLY, CDR2 FYNNEI, per germline. CDR3 size: 15 residues. The V and J ends lost 4 bases and 7 bases, in that order; junction bases with no gene match: 10. The CDR3 here is CASSAAGTGSGGYTF. CDR3 coding DNA: TGTGCCAGCAGTGCCGCCGGGACAGGGTCGGGTGGCTACACCTTC.

The chain recombines TRBV19 with TRBJ2-7; D gene ambiguous. V was trimmed by 3 bases and J by 0 bases, leaving 6 bases between them. The CDR3 covers 13 residues. In germline, CDR1 is LNHDA, CDR2 SQIVND (reference sequence). The CDR3 DNA follows: TGTGCCAGTAGTATCGGCCCCTCCTACGAGCAGTACTTC. Its protein is CASSIGPSYEQYF.

Turning to this clonotype: Mismatch with germline at one junction end may stem from a read error. The J gene is TRBJ2-7, the V gene TRBV20-1, with 8 bases matching TRBD2. The CDR3 sequence is 13 residues long. The germline CDR1 and CDR2 sequences are DFQATT and SNEGSKA (reference sequence). The CDR3 sequence is CSARGLAGDEQYF. The CDR3 bases are TGCAGTGCCAGAGGCCTAGCGGGTGACGAGCAGTACTTC.

The chain uses TRBV2 and TRBJ1-4, with a weak D call TRBD1 (5 bases). CDR1 is SNHLY, CDR2 FYNNEI, per germline. The CDR3 is 15 residues long. The V end lost 2 bases, the J end lost 3 bases, and 10 bases lay between the germline ends. CDR3 sequence: CASSETSGPNEKLFF. The CDR3 DNA reads as TGTGCCAGCAGTGAAACATCAGGGCCTAATGAAAAACTGTTTTTT.

CDR3 in amino acids: CARTLLGEGQPQHF. The CDR3 nucleotides are TGTGCCAGGACCCTACTGGGGGAAGGTCAGCCCCAGCATTTT. The chain links TRBV6-6 to TRBJ1-5; the D gene is possibly TRBD1 (5 bases). The length of the CDR3 is 14 residues. Per the germline V gene, CDR1 is MNHNY and CDR2 is SVGAGI (reference sequence). V lost 9 bases and J lost 6, with 18 bases in between.

The gene calls are TRBV20-1 and TRBJ2-1, with a weak D call TRBD2 (6 bases). Looked up from germline, CDR1 is DFQATT and CDR2 is SNEGSKA (reference sequence). The CDR3 loop spans 15 amino acids. Trimming took off 3 bases at V and 4 bases at J, with 16 bases between the two ends. CDR3 bases: TGCAGTGCTAGGAAGGGCGGGGTGACGTACAATGAGCAGTTCTTC. This encodes CSARKGGVTYNEQFF.

This sequence joins TRBV12-3 or TRBV12-4 and TRBJ2-2, with 11 bases aligning to TRBD2. V was clipped by 6 bases and J by 4 bases; unmatched bases: 4. The CDR3 has 15 residues. CDR3 bases: TGTGCCAGCAGCCACGGGACTAGCGGCACCGGGGAGCTGTTTTTT. Translating it yields CASSHGTSGTGELFF.

Concerning this clonotype itself: With a much larger clone just one base away, this may be a read error. V is TRBV6-4 and J is TRBJ2-3; TRBD2 matches at 13 bases. Germline V lookup: CDR1 MRHNA, CDR2 SNTAGT. The CDR3 covers 16 residues. The CDR3 is CAGSESGLAGADTQYF. The CDR3 coding sequence is TGTGCCGGCAGTGAGTCAGGACTAGCGGGAGCGGATACGCAGTATTTT.

This chain uses TRBV12-3 or TRBV12-4 with TRBJ1-2, with 9 bases aligning to TRBD1. V dropped 5 bases and J dropped 4; count of bases not matched to a gene: 8. This CDR3 has 15 residues. The CDR3 DNA sequence: TGTGCCAGCAGTCACCCGGGACAGGGAGTCTATGGCTACACCTTC. Translating it yields CASSHPGQGVYGYTF.

The rearrangement joins TRBV20-1 to TRBJ2-5; D is undetermined. The V gene lost 1 base and the J gene lost 5 bases, with 11 bases spanning the gap. CDR3 size: 13 residues. Germline CDR1 and CDR2: DFQATT and SNEGSKA (reference sequence). The CDR3 reads CSARVERLETQYF. CDR3 DNA: TGCAGTGCTAGAGTGGAGAGGTTGGAGACCCAGTACTTC.

The genes are TRBV13 and TRBJ2-7; D may be TRBD1 (6 bases). V lost 1 base to trimming and J lost 3 bases, with 10 bases between them. The V gene's germline CDR1 is PRHDT and CDR2 FYEKMQ (reference sequence). The CDR3 extends over 14 amino acids. Here the CDR3 reads CASSLAGEGYEQYF. CDR3 nucleotides: TGTGCCAGCAGCTTAGCAGGGGAAGGCTACGAGCAGTACTTC.

The V gene is TRBV7-2, the J gene TRBJ2-3, with 10 bases lining up with TRBD2. This CDR3 region has 17 residues. CDR1 and CDR2 from the germline V gene are SGHTA and FQGNSA. V shed 5 bases, J shed 0 bases, and the junction held 8 bases outside the gene matches. The CDR3 loop reads CASSLVASGSSTDTQYF. The CDR3 DNA reads as TGTGCCAGCAGCCTCGTGGCTAGCGGGAGTAGCACAGATACGCAGTATTTT.

Comments on this clonotype: The junction differs from germline at one of its ends, possibly a read error. The V and J genes are TRBV24-1 and TRBJ2-1, with D possibly being TRBD1 (6 bases). This CDR3 contains 14 residues. Per the germline V gene, CDR1 is KGHDR and CDR2 is SFDVKD. CDR3 sequence reads: CATSAVGWDNKQFF. Here the CDR3 DNA reads TGTGCCACCAGTGCTGTCGGTTGGGACAATAAGCAGTTCTTC.

The V gene is TRBV27, the J gene TRBJ2-1, with D possibly TRBD2 on 5 matching bases. The ends were cut back, 2 bases at V and 5 bases at J, with 13 bases in the middle. The CDR3 has 15 amino acids. CDR1 is MNHEY, CDR2 SMNVEV, per germline (reference sequence). CDR3 coding DNA: TGTGCCAGCAGTTTAACGGGTTATAGCGACAATGAGCAGTTCTTC. Translating gives CASSLTGYSDNEQFF.

The rearrangement uses TRBV7-9 and TRBJ2-3; D might be TRBD1 (5 bases). This CDR3 is 16 amino acids long. In germline, CDR1 is SEHNR, CDR2 FQNEAQ (reference sequence). V was clipped by 4 bases and J by 0 bases, with 14 bases between them. The CDR3 DNA is TGTGCCAGCAGCTCAGGGATTTTGGCTAGCACAGATACGCAGTATTTT. This codes for CASSSGILASTDTQYF. The full variable domain, in which reference TRBV7-9 and TRBJ2-3 provide the parts outside the CDR3, is DTGVSQNPRHKITKRGQNVTFRCDPISEHNRLYWYRQTLGQGPEFLTYFQNEAQLEKSRLLSDRFSAERPKGSFSTLEIQRTEQGDSAMYLCASSSGILASTDTQYFGPGTRLTVL.

This clonotype was observed at least ten times. V usage is TRBV6-2 or TRBV6-3 and J usage is TRBJ2-7; D unclear. Trimming stripped 0 bases from V and 7 bases from J, with 13 bases between. The length of the CDR3 is 14 residues. Germline lookup yields CDR1 MNHEY and CDR2 SVGEGT. CDR3 coding DNA: TGTGCCAGCAGTTACTCCGGGTCAGCTCGAGAGCAGTACTTC. This sequence encodes CASSYSGSAREQYF.

The chain joins TRBV18 to TRBJ2-7; TRBD2 matches at 7 bases. The germline CDR1 and CDR2 sequences are KGHSH and LQKENI. V trimming: 2 bases; J trimming: 2 bases; junction bases outside the gene matches: 9. This CDR3 has 16 residues. The CDR3, as DNA: TGTGCCAGCTCACCAACCAGAAGCGGGACCACCTACGAGCAGTACTTC. This translates into CASSPTRSGTTYEQYF. The variable domain in full, with the rest retrieved from reference TRBV18 and TRBJ2-7, is NAGVMQNPRHLVRRRGQEARLRCSPMKGHSHVYWYRQLPEEGLKFMVYLQKENIIDESGMPKERFSAEFPKEGPSILRIQQVVRGDSAAYFCASSPTRSGTTYEQYFGPGTRLTVT.

The genes are TRBV6-1 and TRBJ2-7; either TRBD1 or TRBD2 may fit D (5 bases each). Germline loops: CDR1 MNHNS, CDR2 SASEGT. V shed 6 bases and J shed 2 bases, with 11 bases lying between them. CDR3 length: 13 amino acids. The CDR3 DNA sequence: TGTGCCAGCAGGTTCGAGGGGACCTACGAGCAGTACTTC. Translating it yields CASRFEGTYEQYF.

This chain uses TRBV20-1 with TRBJ2-7; possible D gene TRBD1, 6 bases. Trimming removed 3 bases from V and 7 bases from J, with 19 bases in between. The CDR3 extends over 14 amino acids. Germline values: CDR1 DFQATT, CDR2 SNEGSKA (reference sequence). CDR3 sequence (DNA): TGCAGTGCTAGTCAGGGGCCAGAGACTGGGGAGCAGTACTTC. Its protein is CSASQGPETGEQYF.

This clonotype was detected a few times. The V gene is TRBV10-3, the J gene TRBJ1-4; no clear D. Looked up from germline, CDR1 is ENHRY and CDR2 is SYGVKD. Trimming removed 0 bases at V and 4 bases at J, with 9 bases between. The CDR3 sequence is 15 residues long. CDR3 nucleotide sequence: TGTGCCATCAGTGAGTCAAGCTCTTTTAATGAAAAACTGTTTTTT. It encodes CAISESSSFNEKLFF.

About this clonotype itself: The junction differs from germline at one of its ends, possibly a read error. The chain is built from TRBV12-3 or TRBV12-4 and TRBJ1-1; D is perhaps TRBD1 (5 bases). The CDR3 runs 13 residues. In nucleotides, the CDR3 is TGCGCCAGCATTTGGGACCCAAGTAGGGGAGCTTTCTTT. Its protein product is CASIWDPSRGAFF.

Of note for this clonotype: A much larger clone is a single base away; this may be a read error. The chain couples TRBV7-6 to TRBJ1-1; D may be TRBD1 (5 bases). This CDR3 contains 14 residues. Per the germline V gene, CDR1 is SGHVS and CDR2 is FNYEAQ. Trimming stripped 5 bases from V and 6 bases from J, with 16 bases between. Here the CDR3 DNA reads TGTGCCAGCAGCCCGACAGACTTTAACGCTGAAGCTTTCTTT. It codes for CASSPTDFNAEAFF.

The chain employs TRBV3-1 and TRBJ2-5; D may be TRBD2 (5 bases). V was pared by 4 bases and J by 8 bases, with 23 bases between. CDR3 length: 16 amino acids. CDR1 and CDR2 from the germline V gene are LGHDT and YNNKEL (reference sequence). CDR3 residues: CASSPWAGERVGTQYF. Here the CDR3 DNA reads TGTGCCAGCAGCCCCTGGGCCGGGGAGAGGGTAGGAACCCAGTACTTC.

A note on this clonotype: One base away lies a much larger clone, so this may be a sequencing read error. The chain recombines TRBV6-5 with TRBJ2-1; TRBD2 matches at 7 bases. The germline V gene encodes CDR1 MNHEY and CDR2 SVGAGI. This CDR3 contains 15 residues. In DNA, the CDR3 is TGTGCCAGCAGGCAAGCGGGGTTACCGGTCAATAAGCAGTTCTTC. Translation: CASRQAGLPVNKQFF.